This T cell receptor beta chain was identified in a study of cytomegalovirus exposure and HLA in healthy donors. Study overall: The roughly 110 validation repertoires used the same platform as the roughly 670 first-cohort repertoires, a later analysis reported. Study outcomes and limitations: Most TCR sequences showed up rarely, but some public TCRs showed up in many donors. The study listed approximately 170 cytomegalovirus-associated TCR beta chains.

With regard to this clone: Its target is unknown.

Some clones are missing from TCRdb's copy, which holds only in-frame ones; the method was immunoSEQ multiplex PCR. The repertoire holds about 110,000 clones, with around nine tenths as singletons. CDR1 is SGHKS and CDR2 is YYEKEE in the germline V gene (reference sequence). With 4 bases clipped from V and 3 bases from J, the junction kept 5 bases outside the gene matches. The CDR3 is 14 residues long. This chain joins TRBV5-5 and TRBJ2-7, with 9 bases identical to TRBD1. The receptor's source is a woman aged 18-29 years in good health and CMV-seronegative. Source material: PBMCs. The CDR3 nucleotides are TGTGCCAGCAGCCCGGACAGGGGCGGCTACGAGCAGTACTTC. Translating gives CASSPDRGGYEQYF.